This TCR beta chain comes out of a study of blood T cell repertoires in COVID-19. V lost 6 bases and J lost 8, with 7 bases in between. The CDR3 loop spans 10 amino acids. The V gene's germline CDR1 is DFQATT and CDR2 SNEGSKA (reference sequence). Assay used: immunoSEQ multiplex PCR; TCRdb lists only in-frame clones, some missing. The data contain approximately 350,000 clones, roughly 84% of them singletons. The receptor's source is a woman aged 25 to 45 who had recovered from COVID-19. J is TRBJ1-4 and V is TRBV20-1, with D hard to call. Sample: PBMCs or T cells enriched from blood (not recorded which). In nucleotides, the CDR3 is TGCAGTGCCCGTGGCGAAAAACTGTTTTTT. It codes for CSARGEKLFF.